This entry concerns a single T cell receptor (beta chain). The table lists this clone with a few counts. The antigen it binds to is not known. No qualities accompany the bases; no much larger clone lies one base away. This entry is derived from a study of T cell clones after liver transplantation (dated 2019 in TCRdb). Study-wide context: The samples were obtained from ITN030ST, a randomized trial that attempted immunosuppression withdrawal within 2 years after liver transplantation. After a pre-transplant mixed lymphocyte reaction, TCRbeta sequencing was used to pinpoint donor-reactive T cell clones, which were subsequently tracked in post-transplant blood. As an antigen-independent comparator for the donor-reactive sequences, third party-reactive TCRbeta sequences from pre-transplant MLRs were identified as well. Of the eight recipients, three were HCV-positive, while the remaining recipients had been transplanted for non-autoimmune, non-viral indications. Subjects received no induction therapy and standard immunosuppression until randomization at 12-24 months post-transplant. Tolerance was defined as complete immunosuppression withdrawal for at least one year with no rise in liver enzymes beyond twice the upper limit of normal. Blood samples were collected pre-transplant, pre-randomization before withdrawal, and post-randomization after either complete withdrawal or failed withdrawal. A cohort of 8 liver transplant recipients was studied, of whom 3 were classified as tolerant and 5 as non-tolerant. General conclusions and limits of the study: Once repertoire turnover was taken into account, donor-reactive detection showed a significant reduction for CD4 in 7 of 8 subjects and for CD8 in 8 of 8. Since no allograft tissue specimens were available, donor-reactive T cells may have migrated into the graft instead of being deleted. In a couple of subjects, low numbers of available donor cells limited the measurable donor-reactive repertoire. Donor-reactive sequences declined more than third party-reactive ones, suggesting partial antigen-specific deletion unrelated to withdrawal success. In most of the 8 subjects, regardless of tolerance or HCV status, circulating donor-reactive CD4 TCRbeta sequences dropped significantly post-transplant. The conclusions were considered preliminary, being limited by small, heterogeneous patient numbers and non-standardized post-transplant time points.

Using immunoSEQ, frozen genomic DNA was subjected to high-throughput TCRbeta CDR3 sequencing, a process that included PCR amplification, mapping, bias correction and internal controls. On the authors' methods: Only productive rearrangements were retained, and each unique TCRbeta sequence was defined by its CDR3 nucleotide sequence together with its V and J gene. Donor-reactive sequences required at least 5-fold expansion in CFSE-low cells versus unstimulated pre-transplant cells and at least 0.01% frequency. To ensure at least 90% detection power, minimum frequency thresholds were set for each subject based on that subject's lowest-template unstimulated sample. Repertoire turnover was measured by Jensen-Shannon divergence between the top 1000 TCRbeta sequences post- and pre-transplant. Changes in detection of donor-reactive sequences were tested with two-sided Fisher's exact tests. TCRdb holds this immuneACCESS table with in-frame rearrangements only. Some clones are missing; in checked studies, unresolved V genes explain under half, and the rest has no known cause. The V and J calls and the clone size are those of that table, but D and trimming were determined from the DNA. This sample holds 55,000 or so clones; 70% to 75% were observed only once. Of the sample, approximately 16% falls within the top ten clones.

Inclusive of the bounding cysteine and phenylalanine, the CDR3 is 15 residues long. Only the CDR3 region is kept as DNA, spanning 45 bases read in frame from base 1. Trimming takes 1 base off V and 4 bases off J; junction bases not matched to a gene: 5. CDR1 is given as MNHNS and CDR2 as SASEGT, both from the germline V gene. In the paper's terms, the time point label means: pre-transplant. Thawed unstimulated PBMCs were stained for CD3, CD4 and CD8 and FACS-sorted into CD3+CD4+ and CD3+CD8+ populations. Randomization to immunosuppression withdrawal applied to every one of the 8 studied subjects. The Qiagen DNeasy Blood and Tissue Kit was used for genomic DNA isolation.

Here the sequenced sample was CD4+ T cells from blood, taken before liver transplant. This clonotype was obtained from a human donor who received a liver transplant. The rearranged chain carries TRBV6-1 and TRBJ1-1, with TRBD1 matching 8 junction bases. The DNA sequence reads TGTGCCAGCAGTGAAGGGACAGGGAATCCCACTGAAGCTTTCTTT. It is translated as CASSEGTGNPTEAFF.